Here is one TCR beta chain with its context. The source of the sample is a study of shared clonotypes between healthy human individuals. About the study: Researchers assigned three CD4 naive, three CD4 memory, two CD8 naive and one CD8 memory plate to each donor.

About 30,000 T cell genomes, or roughly 200 ng DNA, went into the sorted-subset replicate PCRs. Using immunoSEQ multiplex PCR, the repertoire was profiled, and TCRdb retains in-frame clones only, with some absent. The sample lists 2 million to 2.5 million clones, 80% to 95% seen once, with approximately 0.37% in the top ten. This CDR3 comprises 16 residues. J was trimmed by 7 bases and V by 4 bases; bases with no gene match: 11. Germline V gene sequence: CDR1 SGHDT, CDR2 YYEEEE. The sequenced material came from naive CD4+ T cells from PBMCs. Subset denoted: CD45RA+ positively selected. The chain links TRBV5-6 to TRBJ2-1; the match to TRBD2 covers 10 bases. The source is a man between 18 and 35 years old in good health. Some clones in this sample may be carry-over from other donors' samples. The CDR3 nucleotides are TGTGCCAGCAGCCCGAGCGGGAGGGCCAATCGGAATGAGCAGTTCTTC. Amino acids: CASSPSGRANRNEQFF.